These 27 T cell receptor beta chains came from one sample sequenced in a study of shared T cell receptors in the human thymus. Repertoires were generated with immunoSEQ multiplex PCR, while TCRdb's copy carries only in-frame clones and drops some. The sample has some 660,000 clones, around 87% seen once. The same sample was also used in a study of human thymus T cells.

The sample was thymocytes. The origin of the receptors is a boy under two years old with a congenital heart defect.

V is TRBV7-2 and J is TRBJ2-1, with 8 bases matching TRBD2. Trimming at V came to 6 bases and at J to 3 bases, leaving 7 bases not matched to a gene. Germline CDR1 reads SGHTA; CDR2 reads FQGNSA. The length of the CDR3 is 15 residues. CDR3 residues: CASRDSGIVYNEQFF. The CDR3 DNA is TGTGCCAGCAGGGATAGCGGGATTGTCTACAATGAGCAGTTCTTC.

The rearrangement links TRBV4-3 to TRBJ2-7, with TRBD2 matching over 9 bases. Germline V gene lookup returns CDR1 LGHNA and CDR2 YSLEER. V trimming: 0 bases; J trimming: 4 bases; junction bases outside the gene matches: 13. The CDR3 is 18 residues long. The CDR3 DNA reads as TGCGCCAGCAGCCAAGAAGACGGAACAGCGGGAGGATTATACGAGCAGTACTTC. This translates into CASSQEDGTAGGLYEQYF.

This clone was observed a handful of times. V is TRBV4-1 and J is TRBJ1-1; maybe TRBD1 (5 bases). The CDR3 spans 21 residues. The germline V gene has CDR1 MGHRA and CDR2 YSYEKL. Between the trimmed V and J ends, which lost 2 bases and 0 bases, there was a span of 28 bases. The CDR3 nucleotides are TGCGCCAGCAGCCAATATCGGACAATTTCAAACCCCAGGAAAATGAACACTGAAGCTTTCTTT. Protein product: CASSQYRTISNPRKMNTEAFF.

The chain recombines TRBV9 with TRBJ2-7, with TRBD2 as a possible D gene (5 bases). Germline V gene data show CDR1 as SGDLS and CDR2 as YYNGEE. The CDR3 has 16 amino acids. Trimming took off 5 bases at V and 3 bases at J, with 21 bases between the two ends. The CDR3: CASRPSYLPSIYEQYF. The CDR3 DNA is TGTGCCAGCAGACCTAGTTACCTACCTAGCATCTACGAGCAGTACTTC.

Regarding this clone: The junction and the germline gene differ at one end; a read error may be behind it. The chain is built from TRBV4-1 and TRBJ2-7; D is unresolved. Germline values: CDR1 MGHRA, CDR2 YSYEKL. This CDR3 is built from 16 residues. CDR3 in amino acids: CANSQEIDILSYEQYF. DNA of the CDR3: TGCGCCAACAGCCAAGAAATCGACATCCTCTCCTACGAGCAGTACTTC.

The chain couples TRBV5-4 to TRBJ2-2; weak D call: TRBD1 (5 bases). Trimming pared 2 bases from V and 6 bases from J, leaving 14 bases between. This CDR3 is 15 amino acids long. Germline V gene sequence: CDR1 SGHNT, CDR2 YYREEE (reference sequence). CDR3 nucleotides: TGTGCCAGCAGCTTCTGGGGCCTCCCCCCCGGGGAGCTGTTTTTT. Translation gives CASSFWGLPPGELFF. The whole variable domain, filled in from reference TRBV5-4 and TRBJ2-2, reads ETGVTQSPTHLIKTRGQQVTLRCSSQSGHNTVSWYQQALGQGPQFIFQYYREEENGRGNFPPRFSGLQFPNYSSELNVNALELDDSALYLCASSFWGLPPGELFFGEGSRLTVL.

This rearrangement joins TRBV28 to TRBJ1-5; D is undetermined. V lost 6 bases to trimming and J lost 1 base, with 25 bases between them. The CDR3 consists of 19 residues. Germline V gene sequence: CDR1 MDHEN, CDR2 SYDVKM. Here the CDR3 DNA reads TGTGCCAGCAGGGGAATCTTATACACACCGGGGATCAGCAATCAGCCCCAGCATTTT. This sequence encodes CASRGILYTPGISNQPQHF.

This clone occurred once. The CDR3 region is CASRRGQIYGYTF. In nucleotides, the CDR3 is TGTGCCAGCAGGAGGGGACAAATTTATGGCTACACCTTC. The chain carries TRBV28 and TRBJ1-2; D may be TRBD1 (6 bases). The CDR3 has 13 residues. V was shortened by 6 bases and J by 5 bases, with 13 bases between the two germline ends. Germline CDR1 and CDR2: MDHEN and SYDVKM.

This chain joins TRBV13 and TRBJ2-2; D perhaps matches TRBD2 (6 bases). Germline V gene lookup returns CDR1 PRHDT and CDR2 FYEKMQ (reference sequence). V lost 1 base and J 0 bases, leaving 9 bases between the germline ends. The CDR3 runs to 16 residues. The CDR3 DNA reads as TGTGCCAGCAGCTTAGCGTTAGCGGCGAACACCGGGGAGCTGTTTTTT. Translating gives CASSLALAANTGELFF.

This rearrangement joins TRBV25-1 to TRBJ2-1; perhaps TRBD1 as D (5 bases). This CDR3 contains 13 residues. CDR1 is MGHDK, CDR2 SYGVNS, per germline. V dropped 4 bases and J dropped 6 bases, with 10 bases sitting between them. The CDR3 sequence: CASSGLDSNEQFF. CDR3 coding DNA: TGTGCCAGCAGTGGCCTCGACAGCAATGAGCAGTTCTTC.

The CDR3: CASSAIGTGNGYTF. The CDR3 DNA reads as TGTGCCAGCAGTGCGATCGGGACAGGTAATGGCTACACCTTC. The chain has TRBV28 and TRBJ1-2, with 8 bases matching TRBD1. The ends lost 5 bases at V and 6 bases at J; junction bases unmatched: 8. Germline V gene lookup returns CDR1 MDHEN and CDR2 SYDVKM. CDR3 length equals 14 residues.

This chain connects TRBV7-2 to TRBJ1-2; 10 bases are a match to TRBD1. CDR3 length: 16 residues. V lost 1 base to trimming and J lost 4 bases; unmatched junction nucleotides: 6. Germline values: CDR1 SGHTA, CDR2 FQGNSA. CDR3 region: CASSLGDRGHGYGYTF. The CDR3 DNA sequence: TGTGCCAGCAGCTTAGGAGACAGGGGGCATGGCTATGGCTACACCTTC.

This chain uses TRBV23-1 with TRBJ1-2; 8 bases are a match to TRBD1. TRBV23-1 falls under the ORF class, with uncertain function. J lost 5 bases, V lost 3 bases, and 11 bases had no gene match. The CDR3 runs to 16 residues. The CDR3 DNA follows: TGCGCCAGCAGTCACCCTATGACAGGGGTTCATTATGGCTACACCTTC. Its protein product is CASSHPMTGVHYGYTF.

The J gene is TRBJ2-1, the V gene TRBV10-2, with 10 bases matching TRBD2. V lost 3 bases and J lost 8; bases outside the gene matches: 16. The CDR3 totals 18 residues. Germline CDR1 reads WSHSY; CDR2 reads SAAADI. The CDR3 reads CASSEGPSGRAESDEQFF. As DNA, the CDR3 is TGCGCCAGCAGTGAAGGCCCTAGCGGGAGAGCGGAGTCCGATGAGCAGTTCTTC.

There are a few counts of this clone. The same CDR3 also results from other DNA sequences found in this sample. V gene TRBV4-3 combines with J gene TRBJ2-7; a possible D gene is TRBD2 (5 bases). This CDR3 comprises 15 residues. CDR1 and CDR2 (germline): LGHNA, YSLEER. The ends were cut back, 0 bases at V and 0 bases at J, with 9 bases in the middle. The CDR3 region has the DNA TGCGCCAGCAGCCAAGACAGCGGCAGCTCCTACGAGCAGTACTTC. It specifies CASSQDSGSSYEQYF.

For the CDR3, the DNA is TGTGCCAGTAGTATGCACCGAGGCAGGGGGGTCAATCAGCCCCAGCATTTT. This codes for CASSMHRGRGVNQPQHF. This chain links TRBV19 with TRBJ1-5; 7 nucleotides match TRBD1. Trimming cost V 3 bases and J 3 bases; bases outside gene matches: 11. Germline V gives CDR1 LNHDA, CDR2 SQIVND (reference sequence). The CDR3 sequence is 17 residues long.

This clone was recorded once. This rearrangement joins TRBV7-6 to TRBJ1-4; 11 positions match TRBD1. The CDR3 runs 17 residues. J was trimmed by 6 bases and V by 5 bases; bases with no gene match: 11. From germline, CDR1 is SGHVS and CDR2 FNYEAQ. DNA for the CDR3: TGTGCCAGCAGCCTCCGTGGACAGGGGGCGCAGGATGAAAAACTGTTTTTT. Encoded protein: CASSLRGQGAQDEKLFF.

This clone appeared once. The rearrangement uses TRBV4-1 and TRBJ1-2, with D maybe TRBD1 (6 bases). This CDR3 region has 14 residues. Per germline, CDR1 MGHRA and CDR2 YSYEKL. V lost 1 base and J 2 bases, leaving 8 bases between the germline ends. The CDR3 spells CASSQGQVNYGYTF. The CDR3 DNA reads as TGCGCCAGCAGCCAAGGACAGGTAAACTATGGCTACACCTTC.

This chain connects TRBV5-1 to TRBJ2-7, with D perhaps TRBD1 (5 bases). Germline V gives CDR1 SGHRS, CDR2 YFSETQ. V lost 4 bases, J lost 2 bases, and 7 bases lay in between. This CDR3 has 12 amino acids. CDR3 in amino acids: CASSQGAYEQYF. The DNA of the CDR3 is TGCGCCAGCAGCCAGGGTGCCTACGAGCAGTACTTC.

This chain uses TRBV27 with TRBJ2-3; 10 nucleotides line up with TRBD2. The J segment lost 3 bases and the V segment lost 4 bases, leaving 4 bases of the junction unmatched. The germline V gene has CDR1 MNHEY and CDR2 SMNVEV (reference sequence). The CDR3 is 15 residues long. The CDR3 region is CASSSLAGVTDTQYF. The CDR3 DNA sequence: TGTGCCAGCAGTTCTCTAGCGGGAGTGACAGATACGCAGTATTTT.

The CDR3 nucleotides read TGTGCCAGCAGCGTTGCTAGCGGGAGGGGCCCCTACAATGAGCAGTTCTTC. Protein sequence: CASSVASGRGPYNEQFF. The rearrangement uses TRBV9 and TRBJ2-1, with 12 bases identical to TRBD2. V lost 2 bases to trimming and J lost 2 bases; unmatched junction nucleotides: 5. Germline V CDR1 and CDR2: SGDLS, YYNGEE. The CDR3 sequence is 17 residues long.

CDR3 protein: CASSSRGGAGDTQYF. The CDR3 DNA reads TGTGCCAGCAGCTCGAGGGGGGGGGCAGGAGATACGCAGTATTTT. V gene TRBV13 combines with J gene TRBJ2-3, with D perhaps matching TRBD2 (7 bases). Deletions cut 4 bases from V and 5 bases from J, with 16 bases between. This CDR3 is built from 15 residues. Germline-derived CDR1 and CDR2 are PRHDT and FYEKMQ (reference sequence).

J is TRBJ2-1 and V is TRBV27; the D gene is possibly TRBD1 (6 bases). The CDR3 covers 17 residues. Trimming left V 1 base short and J 0 bases short, with 13 bases between. The germline V gene has CDR1 MNHEY and CDR2 SMNVEV (reference sequence). Here the CDR3 reads CASSLLIGGSSYNEQFF. The CDR3 coding sequence is TGTGCCAGCAGTTTATTGATAGGGGGAAGCTCCTACAATGAGCAGTTCTTC.

The chain is built from TRBV7-2 and TRBJ2-2; TRBD2 matches at 8 bases. The J segment lost 3 bases and the V segment lost 2 bases, leaving 5 bases of the junction unmatched. CDR3 length: 16 residues. Germline V gene sequence: CDR1 SGHTA, CDR2 FQGNSA. CDR3 sequence reads: CASSLLGLVYTGELFF. CDR3 coding DNA: TGTGCCAGCAGCTTATTGGGACTAGTATACACCGGGGAGCTGTTTTTT.

The chain is built from TRBV21-1 and TRBJ2-3; TRBD2, the table's D call, was not compared with the DNA. TRBV21-1 is a pseudogene locus. The CDR3 runs to 18 residues. CDR3 sequence reads: CASVPGLAGGPSTDTQYF. The CDR3 bases are TGTGCCAGCGTTCCGGGACTAGCGGGAGGGCCGAGCACAGATACGCAGTATTTT.

This chain joins TRBV27 and TRBJ1-5; D may be TRBD1 (5 bases). Trimming removed 5 bases from V and 0 bases from J, with 14 bases in between. The CDR3 runs to 16 residues. CDR1 is MNHEY, CDR2 SMNVEV, per germline (reference sequence). In nucleotides, the CDR3 is TGTGCCAGCAGTCCTAACAGGACGTATAGCAATCAGCCCCAGCATTTT. Protein product: CASSPNRTYSNQPQHF.

This clone was counted a few times. This chain connects TRBV7-2 to TRBJ2-3, with D unclear. Per germline, CDR1 SGHTA and CDR2 FQGNSA. The CDR3 runs to 13 residues. V lost 4 bases to trimming and J lost 3 bases, with 8 bases between them. CDR3 sequence: CASSSDGTDTQYF. The CDR3 DNA is TGTGCCAGCAGCTCCGACGGGACAGATACGCAGTATTTT.